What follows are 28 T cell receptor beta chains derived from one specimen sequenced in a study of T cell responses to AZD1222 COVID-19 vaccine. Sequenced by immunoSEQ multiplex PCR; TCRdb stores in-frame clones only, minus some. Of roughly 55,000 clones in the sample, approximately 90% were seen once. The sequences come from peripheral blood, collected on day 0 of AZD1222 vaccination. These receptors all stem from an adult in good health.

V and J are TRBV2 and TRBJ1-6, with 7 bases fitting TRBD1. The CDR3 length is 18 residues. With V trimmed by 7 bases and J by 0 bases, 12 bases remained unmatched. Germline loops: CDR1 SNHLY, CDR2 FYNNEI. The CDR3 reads CASNTRDSLFSYNSPLHF. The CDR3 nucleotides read TGTGCCAGCAACACCCGGGACAGCCTTTTCTCCTATAATTCACCCCTCCACTTT.

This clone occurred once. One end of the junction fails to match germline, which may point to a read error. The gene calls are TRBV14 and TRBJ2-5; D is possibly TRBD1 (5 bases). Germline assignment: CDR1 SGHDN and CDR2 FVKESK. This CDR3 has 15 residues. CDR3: CASSQGALYRETQYF. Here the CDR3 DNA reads TGTGCCAGCAGTCAAGGGGCCTTGTATAGGGAGACCCAGTACTTC.

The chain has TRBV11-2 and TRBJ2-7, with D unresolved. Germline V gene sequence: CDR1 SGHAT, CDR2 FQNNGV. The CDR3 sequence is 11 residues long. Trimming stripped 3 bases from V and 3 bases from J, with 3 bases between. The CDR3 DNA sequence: TGTGCCAGCAGCTTTGTCTACGAGCAGTACTTC. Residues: CASSFVYEQYF. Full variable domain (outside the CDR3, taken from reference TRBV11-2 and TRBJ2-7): EAGVAQSPRYKIIEKRQSVAFWCNPISGHATLYWYQQILGQGPKLLIQFQNNGVVDDSQLPKDRFSAERLKGVDSTLKIQPAKLEDSAVYLCASSFVYEQYFGPGTRLTVT.

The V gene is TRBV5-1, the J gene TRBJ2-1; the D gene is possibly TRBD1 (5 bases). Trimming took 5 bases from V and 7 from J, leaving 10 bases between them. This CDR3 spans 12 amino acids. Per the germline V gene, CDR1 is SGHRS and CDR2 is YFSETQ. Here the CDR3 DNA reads TGCGCCAGCAGTTTTCAGGGAAATGAGCAGTTCTTC. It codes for CASSFQGNEQFF.

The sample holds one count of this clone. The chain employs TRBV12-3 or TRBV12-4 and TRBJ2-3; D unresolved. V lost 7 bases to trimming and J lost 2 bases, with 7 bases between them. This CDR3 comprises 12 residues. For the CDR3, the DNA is TGTGCCAGCAAAAAAACCACAGATACGCAGTATTTT. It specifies CASKKTTDTQYF.

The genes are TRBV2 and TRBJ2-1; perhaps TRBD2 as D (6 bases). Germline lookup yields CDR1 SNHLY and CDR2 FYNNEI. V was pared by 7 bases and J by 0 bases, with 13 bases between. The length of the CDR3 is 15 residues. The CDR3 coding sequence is TGTGCCAGCAATTCTGCCGGGAGCTCCTACAATGAGCAGTTCTTC. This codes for CASNSAGSSYNEQFF.

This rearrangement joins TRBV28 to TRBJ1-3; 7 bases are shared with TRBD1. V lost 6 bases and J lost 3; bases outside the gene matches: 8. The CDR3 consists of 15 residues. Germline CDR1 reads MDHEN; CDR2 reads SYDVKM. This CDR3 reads CASSPTGTRGNTIYF. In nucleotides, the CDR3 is TGTGCCAGCAGCCCGACAGGGACGCGTGGAAACACCATATATTTT.

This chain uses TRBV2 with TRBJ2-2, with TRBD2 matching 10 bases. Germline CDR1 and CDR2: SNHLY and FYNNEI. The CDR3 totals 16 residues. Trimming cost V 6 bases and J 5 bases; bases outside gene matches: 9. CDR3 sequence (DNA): TGTGCCAGCAGCCTTAGCGGGGGGACTTCAACCGGGGAGCTGTTTTTT. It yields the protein CASSLSGGTSTGELFF.

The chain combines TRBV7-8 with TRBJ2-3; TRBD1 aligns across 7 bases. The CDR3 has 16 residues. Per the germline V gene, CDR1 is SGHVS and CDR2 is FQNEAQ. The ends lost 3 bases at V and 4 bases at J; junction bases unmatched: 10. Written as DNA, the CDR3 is TGTGCCAGCAGCTTGAGACAGGGCAGTTTCGCAGATACGCAGTATTTT. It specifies CASSLRQGSFADTQYF.

CDR3 nucleotide sequence: TGCGCCAGCAGCTTACTCTTTGGTGGCACAGATACGCAGTATTTT. Protein product: CASSLLFGGTDTQYF. The chain has TRBV5-1 and TRBJ2-3; no firm D call. The CDR3 totals 15 residues. Trimming shortened V by 2 bases and J by 1 base, and 11 bases separated the two germline ends. Germline CDR1 is SGHRS and CDR2 is YFSETQ.

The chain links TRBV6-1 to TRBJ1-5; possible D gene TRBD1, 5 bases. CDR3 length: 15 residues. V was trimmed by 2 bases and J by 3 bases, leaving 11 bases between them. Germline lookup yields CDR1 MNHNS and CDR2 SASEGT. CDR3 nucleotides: TGTGCCAGCAGTGAAAAGGGGCTTACCAATCAGCCCCAGCATTTT. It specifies CASSEKGLTNQPQHF.

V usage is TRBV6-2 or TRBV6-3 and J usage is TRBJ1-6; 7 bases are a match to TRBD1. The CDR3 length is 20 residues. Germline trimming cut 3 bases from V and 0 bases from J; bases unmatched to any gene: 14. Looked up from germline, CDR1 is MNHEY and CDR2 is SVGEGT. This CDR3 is CASSYSADRWLDSYNSPLHF. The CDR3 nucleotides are TGTGCCAGCAGTTATAGTGCGGACAGGTGGCTCGACTCCTATAATTCACCCCTCCACTTT.

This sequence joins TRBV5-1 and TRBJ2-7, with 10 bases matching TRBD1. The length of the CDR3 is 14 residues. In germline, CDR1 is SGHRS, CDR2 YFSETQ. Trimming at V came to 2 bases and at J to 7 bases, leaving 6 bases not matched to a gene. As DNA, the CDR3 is TGCGCCAGCAGCTTCGGGACAGGGGAGAGGGAGCAGTACTTC. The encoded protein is CASSFGTGEREQYF. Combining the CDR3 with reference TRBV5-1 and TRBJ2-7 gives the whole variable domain KAGVTQTPRYLIKTRGQQVTLSCSPISGHRSVSWYQQTPGQGLQFLFEYFSETQRNKGNFPGRFSGRQFSNSRSEMNVSTLELGDSALYLCASSFGTGEREQYFGPGTRLTVT.

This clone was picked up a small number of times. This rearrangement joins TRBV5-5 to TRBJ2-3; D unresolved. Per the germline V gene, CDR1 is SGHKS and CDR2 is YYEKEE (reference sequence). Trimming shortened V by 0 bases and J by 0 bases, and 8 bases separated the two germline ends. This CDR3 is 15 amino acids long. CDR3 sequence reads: CASSLGSSSTDTQYF. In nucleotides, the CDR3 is TGTGCCAGCAGCTTGGGCAGCTCTAGCACAGATACGCAGTATTTT.

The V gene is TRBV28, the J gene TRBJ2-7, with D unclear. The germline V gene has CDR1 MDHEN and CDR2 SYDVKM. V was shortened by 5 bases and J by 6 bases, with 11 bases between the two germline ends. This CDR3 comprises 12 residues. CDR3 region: CASSPLSGEQYF. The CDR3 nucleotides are TGTGCCAGCAGTCCACTATCTGGCGAGCAGTACTTC.

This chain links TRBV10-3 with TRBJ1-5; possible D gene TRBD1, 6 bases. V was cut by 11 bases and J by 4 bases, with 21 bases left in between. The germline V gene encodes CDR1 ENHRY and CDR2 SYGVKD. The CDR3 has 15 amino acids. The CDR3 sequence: CASRVGGGQNQPQHF. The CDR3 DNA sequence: TGTGCCTCGCGGGTGGGGGGAGGACAGAATCAGCCCCAGCATTTT.

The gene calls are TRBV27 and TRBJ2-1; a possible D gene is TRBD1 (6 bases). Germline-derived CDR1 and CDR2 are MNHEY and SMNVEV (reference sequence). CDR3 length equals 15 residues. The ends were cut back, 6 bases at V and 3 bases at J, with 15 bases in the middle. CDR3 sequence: CASRQPGHFYNEQFF. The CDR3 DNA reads TGTGCCAGCAGACAACCGGGACACTTCTACAATGAGCAGTTCTTC.

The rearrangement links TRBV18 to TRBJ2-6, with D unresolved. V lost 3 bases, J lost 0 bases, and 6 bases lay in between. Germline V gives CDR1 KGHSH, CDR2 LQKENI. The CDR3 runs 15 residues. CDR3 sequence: CASSPRSSGANVLTF. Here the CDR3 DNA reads TGTGCCAGCTCACCGCGAAGCTCTGGGGCCAACGTCCTGACTTTC.

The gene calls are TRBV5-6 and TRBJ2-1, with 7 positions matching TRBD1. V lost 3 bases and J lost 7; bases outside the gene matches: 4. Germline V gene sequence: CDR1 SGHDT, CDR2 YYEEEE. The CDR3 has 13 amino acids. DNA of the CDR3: TGTGCCAGCAGCTACACAGGGGTGAATGAGCAGTTCTTC. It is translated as CASSYTGVNEQFF.

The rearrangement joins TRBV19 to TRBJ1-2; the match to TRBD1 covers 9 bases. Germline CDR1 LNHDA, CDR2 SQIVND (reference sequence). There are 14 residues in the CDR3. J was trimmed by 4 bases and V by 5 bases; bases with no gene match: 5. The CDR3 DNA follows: TGTGCCAGTAGTTTCGGGACAGGGATCTATGGCTACACCTTC. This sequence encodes CASSFGTGIYGYTF.

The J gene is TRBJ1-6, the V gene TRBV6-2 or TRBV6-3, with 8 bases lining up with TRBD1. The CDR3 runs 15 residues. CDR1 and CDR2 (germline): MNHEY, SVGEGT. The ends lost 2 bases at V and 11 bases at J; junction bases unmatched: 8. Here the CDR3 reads CASSYDTGGGPPLHF. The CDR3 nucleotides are TGTGCCAGCAGTTACGACACAGGGGGAGGTCCACCCCTCCACTTT.

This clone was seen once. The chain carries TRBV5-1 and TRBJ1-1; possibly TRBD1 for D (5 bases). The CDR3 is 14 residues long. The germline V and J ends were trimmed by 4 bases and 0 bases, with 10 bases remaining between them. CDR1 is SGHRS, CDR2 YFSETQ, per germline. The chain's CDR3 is CASSIGTLNTEAFF. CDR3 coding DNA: TGCGCCAGCAGCATCGGGACGCTGAACACTGAAGCTTTCTTT.

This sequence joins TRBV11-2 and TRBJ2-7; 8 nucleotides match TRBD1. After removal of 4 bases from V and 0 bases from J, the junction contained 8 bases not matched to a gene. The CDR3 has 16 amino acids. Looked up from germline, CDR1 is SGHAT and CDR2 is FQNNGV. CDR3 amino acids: CASSSLWDRSSYEQYF. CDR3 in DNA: TGTGCCAGCAGCTCCCTGTGGGACAGGTCCTCCTACGAGCAGTACTTC.

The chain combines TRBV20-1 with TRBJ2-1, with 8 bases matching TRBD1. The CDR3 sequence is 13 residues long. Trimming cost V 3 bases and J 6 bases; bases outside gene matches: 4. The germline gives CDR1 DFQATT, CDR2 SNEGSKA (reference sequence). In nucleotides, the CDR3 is TGCAGTGCTAGTGAGGACAGGGTCAATGAGCAGTTCTTC. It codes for CSASEDRVNEQFF.

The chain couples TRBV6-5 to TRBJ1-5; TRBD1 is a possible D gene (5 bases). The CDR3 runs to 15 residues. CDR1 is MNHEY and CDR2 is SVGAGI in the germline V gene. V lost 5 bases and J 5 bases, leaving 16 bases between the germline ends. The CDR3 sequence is CASSPGSAGYQPQHF. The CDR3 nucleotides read TGTGCCAGCAGTCCTGGGTCGGCAGGGTATCAGCCCCAGCATTTT.

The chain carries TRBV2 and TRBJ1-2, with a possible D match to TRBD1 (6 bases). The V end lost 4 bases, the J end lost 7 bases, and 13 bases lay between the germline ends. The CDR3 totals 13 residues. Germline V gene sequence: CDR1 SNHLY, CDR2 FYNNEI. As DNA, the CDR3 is TGTGCCAGCAGTGGTGAACAGGGCGCTGGCTACACCTTC. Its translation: CASSGEQGAGYTF. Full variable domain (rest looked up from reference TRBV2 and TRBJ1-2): EPEVTQTPSHQVTQMGQEVILRCVPISNHLYFYWYRQILGQKVEFLVSFYNNEISEKSEIFDDQFSVERPDGSNFTLKIRSTKLEDSAMYFCASSGEQGAGYTFGSGTRLTVV.

CDR3 coding DNA: TGTGCCAGCACCAAGGGGGGTCCCACCGGGGAGCTGTTTTTT. This sequence encodes CASTKGGPTGELFF. The chain is built from TRBV7-3 and TRBJ2-2, with D perhaps given as TRBD1 or TRBD2 (6 bases each). V lost 7 bases, J lost 4 bases, and 13 bases lay in between. This CDR3 spans 14 amino acids. Germline values: CDR1 SGHTA, CDR2 FQGTGA.

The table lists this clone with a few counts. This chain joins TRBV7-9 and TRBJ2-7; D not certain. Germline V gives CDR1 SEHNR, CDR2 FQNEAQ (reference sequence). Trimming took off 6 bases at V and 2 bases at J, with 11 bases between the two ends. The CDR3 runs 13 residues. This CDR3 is CASRIDTTYEQYF. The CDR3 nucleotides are TGTGCCAGCAGGATAGATACTACCTACGAGCAGTACTTC. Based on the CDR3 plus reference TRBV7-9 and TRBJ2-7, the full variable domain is DTGVSQNPRHKITKRGQNVTFRCDPISEHNRLYWYRQTLGQGPEFLTYFQNEAQLEKSRLLSDRFSAERPKGSFSTLEIQRTEQGDSAMYLCASRIDTTYEQYFGPGTRLTVT.